A single sample is the source of the 20 T cell receptor beta chains below, sequenced in a study of cytomegalovirus exposure and HLA in healthy donors. Assay used: immunoSEQ multiplex PCR; TCRdb lists only in-frame clones, some missing. Of 90,000 to 130,000 clones in the sample, approximately 88% are singletons; the top ten hold 1.4% to 1.5%. Material: PBMCs. The receptor set was obtained from a woman between 25 and 40 years old in good health and CMV-seropositive.

The genes are TRBV5-1 and TRBJ2-3; D perhaps matches TRBD1 (5 bases). V was cut by 0 bases and J by 1 base, with 6 bases left in between. CDR3 length: 14 amino acids. The germline V gene encodes CDR1 SGHRS and CDR2 YFSETQ. The DNA for the CDR3 is TGCGCCAGCAGCTTGGAACAGGGCACAGATACGCAGTATTTT. Residues: CASSLEQGTDTQYF.

The chain carries TRBV18 and TRBJ2-7; 10 bases map to TRBD1. Germline assignment: CDR1 KGHSH and CDR2 LQKENI. The CDR3 has 14 amino acids. Trimming removed 4 bases from V and 2 bases from J; junction bases left unmatched: 2. CDR3 sequence: CASSRGQGAYEQYF. CDR3 in DNA: TGTGCCAGCTCACGTGGACAGGGGGCCTACGAGCAGTACTTC.

The chain combines TRBV4-1 with TRBJ1-4; D is perhaps TRBD1 (5 bases). The CDR3 runs 14 residues. CDR1 is MGHRA, CDR2 YSYEKL, per germline. With 3 bases removed from V and 14 bases from J, the gap between germline ends came to 19 bases. CDR3 residues: CASSHELWGDRLFF. CDR3 bases: TGCGCCAGCAGCCATGAACTATGGGGGGATCGGCTGTTTTTT.

This clone has only one observation. The chain uses TRBV27 and TRBJ2-5; 7 nucleotides line up with TRBD1. The CDR3 has 13 amino acids. The V gene's germline CDR1 is MNHEY and CDR2 SMNVEV (reference sequence). Unmatched junction bases numbered 6, after V lost 6 bases and J lost 5 bases. The CDR3 nucleotides read TGTGCCAGCAGCGGACAGGACCGGGAGACCCAGTACTTC. This translates into CASSGQDRETQYF.

The chain uses TRBV7-3 and TRBJ2-2, with a weak D call TRBD2 (7 bases). The CDR3 has 15 amino acids. With 5 bases removed from V and 4 bases from J, the gap between germline ends came to 14 bases. Looked up from germline, CDR1 is SGHTA and CDR2 is FQGTGA. DNA of the CDR3: TGTGCCAGCAGCCGGTGGGGGGGCGCCACCGGGGAGCTGTTTTTT. This gives the protein CASSRWGGATGELFF.

The chain joins TRBV19 to TRBJ2-5; 7 nucleotides match TRBD1. This CDR3 has 12 amino acids. In germline, CDR1 is LNHDA, CDR2 SQIVND (reference sequence). Trimming took 10 bases from V and 2 from J; bases not matched to a gene: 4. The CDR3 coding sequence is TGTGCCACCACGGACAGGCAAGAGACCCAGTACTTC. This sequence encodes CATTDRQETQYF.

The chain uses TRBV25-1 and TRBJ2-1; 7 positions match TRBD1. Germline lookup yields CDR1 MGHDK and CDR2 SYGVNS. Trimming removed 4 bases from V and 3 bases from J; junction bases left unmatched: 9. This CDR3 region has 16 residues. CDR3 region: CASSGRQGVSYNEQFF. The CDR3, as DNA: TGTGCCAGCAGTGGGAGACAGGGAGTAAGCTACAATGAGCAGTTCTTC.

The chain couples TRBV7-2 to TRBJ2-1, with a tentative D call TRBD2 (5 bases). Trimming removed 1 base from V and 7 bases from J, with 8 bases in between. The germline CDR1 and CDR2 sequences are SGHTA and FQGNSA. There are 13 residues in the CDR3. The CDR3 sequence: CASSLGLANEQFF. Here the CDR3 DNA reads TGTGCCAGCAGCTTAGGCCTAGCTAATGAGCAGTTCTTC.

The gene calls are TRBV10-3 and TRBJ1-1; 8 bases map to TRBD1. V gave up 7 bases and J gave up 4 bases; unmatched junction bases: 8. CDR3 size: 14 residues. The germline gives CDR1 ENHRY, CDR2 SYGVKD. The CDR3 loop reads CAIKRQGRSTEAFF. The CDR3 DNA reads as TGTGCCATCAAGAGACAGGGGAGGAGCACTGAAGCTTTCTTT.

This chain uses TRBV4-3 with TRBJ1-1; D may be TRBD1 (5 bases). The germline V gene has CDR1 LGHNA and CDR2 YSLEER. The CDR3 loop spans 15 amino acids. The ends were cut back, 2 bases at V and 10 bases at J, with 20 bases in the middle. The CDR3, as DNA: TGCGCCAGCAGCCAAAGCCGGGACTTTCTAGGGCGAGCTTTCTTT. It is translated as CASSQSRDFLGRAFF.

The chain joins TRBV5-1 to TRBJ2-5; 12 nucleotides match TRBD2. The J segment lost 5 bases and the V segment lost 3 bases, leaving 8 bases of the junction unmatched. Germline V gives CDR1 SGHRS, CDR2 YFSETQ. This CDR3 spans 16 amino acids. CDR3 DNA: TGCGCCAGCAGCTCCCGGACTAGCGGGGTGACGGAGACCCAGTACTTC. Its protein is CASSSRTSGVTETQYF. Full variable domain (rest looked up from reference TRBV5-1 and TRBJ2-5): KAGVTQTPRYLIKTRGQQVTLSCSPISGHRSVSWYQQTPGQGLQFLFEYFSETQRNKGNFPGRFSGRQFSNSRSEMNVSTLELGDSALYLCASSSRTSGVTETQYFGPGTRLLVL.

The chain couples TRBV7-9 to TRBJ1-6; the D gene is possibly TRBD1 (6 bases). V lost 0 bases and J 6 bases, leaving 9 bases between the germline ends. CDR1 is SEHNR and CDR2 is FQNEAQ in the germline V gene (reference sequence). The CDR3 has 15 residues. CDR3 in DNA: TGTGCCAGCAGCTTAGCGGTAGGGGGTAATTCACCCCTCCACTTT. As protein: CASSLAVGGNSPLHF.

V gene TRBV7-9 combines with J gene TRBJ2-1; TRBD2 agrees at 15 bases. From germline, CDR1 is SEHNR and CDR2 FQNEAQ (reference sequence). This CDR3 contains 15 residues. V dropped 0 bases and J dropped 9; count of bases not matched to a gene: 0. The CDR3 reads CASSLAGLAGGEQFF. The CDR3 DNA sequence: TGTGCCAGCAGCTTAGCGGGACTAGCGGGAGGTGAGCAGTTCTTC.

This chain uses TRBV18 with TRBJ1-3; 7 bases agree with TRBD1. The CDR3 is 17 residues long. Germline V lookup: CDR1 KGHSH, CDR2 LQKENI. After removal of 3 bases from V and 0 bases from J, the junction contained 8 bases not matched to a gene. The CDR3 here is CASSPGQARGSGNTIYF. CDR3 nucleotides: TGTGCCAGCTCACCCGGACAGGCGAGGGGCTCTGGAAACACCATATATTTT.

The chain carries TRBV18 and TRBJ2-7, with 7 bases lining up with TRBD1. J gave up 2 bases and V 2 bases, and 0 bases lay outside the gene matches. The CDR3 length is 13 residues. Germline loops: CDR1 KGHSH, CDR2 LQKENI. CDR3: CASSPGTAYEQYF. CDR3 nucleotide sequence: TGTGCCAGCTCACCAGGGACAGCCTACGAGCAGTACTTC.

This chain links TRBV9 with TRBJ2-1, with TRBD2 matching over 13 bases. Germline V gene sequence: CDR1 SGDLS, CDR2 YYNGEE. V shed 2 bases and J 6 bases; nucleotides not matched to a gene: 2. The CDR3 extends over 15 amino acids. CDR3: CASSVGTSGVNEQFF. CDR3 coding DNA: TGTGCCAGCAGCGTTGGGACTAGCGGGGTCAATGAGCAGTTCTTC.

The rearrangement links TRBV10-1 to TRBJ2-7; D not resolved. The CDR3 is made up of 13 amino acids. Trimming removed 8 bases at V and 3 bases at J, with 14 bases between. Germline V gene sequence: CDR1 WNHNN, CDR2 SYGVQD (reference sequence). The CDR3, as DNA: TGCGCCAGCGCCGCGGCCCTAGGCTACGAGCAGTACTTC. It translates to CASAAALGYEQYF.

The CDR3 is CASSLVTSGVWKQYF. CDR3 sequence (DNA): TGTGCCAGCAGCTTGGTGACTAGCGGGGTCTGGAAGCAGTACTTC. The chain joins TRBV5-4 to TRBJ2-7; 11 positions agree with TRBD2. The CDR3 contains 15 residues. Unmatched junction bases numbered 7, after V lost 0 bases and J lost 8 bases. Germline V gene data show CDR1 as SGHNT and CDR2 as YYREEE (reference sequence).

The chain is built from TRBV5-1 and TRBJ2-7, with TRBD1 matching 9 bases. Germline trimming cut 1 base from V and 6 bases from J; bases unmatched to any gene: 5. The CDR3 consists of 14 residues. In germline, CDR1 is SGHRS, CDR2 YFSETQ. CDR3 region: CASSLIGQGFEQYF. The DNA for the CDR3 is TGCGCCAGCAGCTTGATAGGACAGGGGTTCGAGCAGTACTTC.

This chain joins TRBV11-1 and TRBJ2-1; the D gene is possibly TRBD1 (6 bases). The length of the CDR3 is 13 residues. V shed 4 bases and J shed 4 bases, with 8 bases lying between them. From germline, CDR1 is SGHAT and CDR2 FQDESV (reference sequence). The chain's CDR3 is CASSSDRYNEQFF. The CDR3 DNA is TGTGCCAGCAGCTCCGACAGGTACAATGAGCAGTTCTTC.